Listed here are 9 T cell receptor beta chains from one sample, sequenced in a study of blood T cells in healthy people across ages. Then a second PCR, running about 7 to 11 cycles, was carried out with a sample-barcoded 5' primer and a J-beta primer mix. TCRdb re-analysed the 5' RACE reads in MiXCR, keeping a single row per CDR3 protein. Of around 870,000 distinct CDR3 sequences in the sample, around 26% were seen once. Sequencing was carried out using blood. These receptor sequences come from a woman aged 80 or over in good health.

The sample holds many counts of this clonotype. The chain carries TRBV12-3 or TRBV12-4 and TRBJ1-2, with TRBD1 as a possible D gene (6 bases). V was cut by 6 bases and J by 4 bases, with 30 bases left in between. CDR3 size: 19 residues. CDR3 sequence: CASSLFKLSRDKAFYGYTF. The CDR3 DNA reads TGTGCCAGCAGCCTATTTAAACTATCCCGGGACAAAGCTTTCTATGGCTACACCTTC.

This clonotype occurred many times. The DNA of the CDR3 is TGCGCCAGCAGCTTGGCCCCGGGGGTCTATGGCTACACCTTC. Translation gives CASSLAPGVYGYTF. V usage is TRBV5-1 and J usage is TRBJ1-2, with D tentatively TRBD1 (5 bases). V was pared by 0 bases and J by 4 bases, with 10 bases between. CDR1 and CDR2 (germline): SGHRS, YFSETQ. This CDR3 has 14 amino acids.

This clonotype was seen more than once but under ten times. The chain uses TRBV24-1 and TRBJ2-5; perhaps TRBD2 as D (6 bases). The germline V gene encodes CDR1 KGHDR and CDR2 SFDVKD. This CDR3 has 16 amino acids. Trimming cost V 5 bases and J 4 bases, with 19 bases left between them. CDR3 bases: TGTGCCACCAGTGTCCTAAAGCGGGTGACGGGAGAGACCCAGTACTTC. It translates to CATSVLKRVTGETQYF.

V is TRBV7-2 and J is TRBJ2-3; 11 nucleotides align to TRBD1. This CDR3 is built from 16 residues. V gave up 5 bases and J gave up 7 bases; unmatched junction bases: 11. CDR1 is SGHTA and CDR2 is FQGNSA in the germline V gene. The CDR3 is CASSPRPGQGGHTQYF. In DNA, the CDR3 is TGTGCCAGCAGCCCCAGACCGGGACAGGGGGGCCATACGCAGTATTTT.

In regard to this clonotype: This clone may be a read error of a much larger clone one base away. This chain connects TRBV6-6 to TRBJ2-3; D possibly corresponds to TRBD2 (6 bases). The CDR3 loop spans 14 amino acids. V gave up 8 bases and J gave up 3 bases, with 15 bases separating them. Germline V gene sequence: CDR1 MNHNY, CDR2 SVGAGI (reference sequence). CDR3 in amino acids: CASLRTGETDTQYF. The DNA of the CDR3 is TGTGCCAGCTTGAGGACGGGGGAGACAGATACGCAGTATTTT.

This clonotype was seen a few times. The chain is built from TRBV5-1 and TRBJ2-5, with TRBD1 matching over 7 bases. J gave up 4 bases and V 2 bases, and 2 bases lay outside the gene matches. The V gene's germline CDR1 is SGHRS and CDR2 YFSETQ. The CDR3 is 13 residues long. In DNA, the CDR3 is TGCGCCAGCAGCTTACAGGGGACAGAGACCCAGTACTTC. Translating it yields CASSLQGTETQYF.

In its sample, this clonotype was seen many times. This chain links TRBV6-5 with TRBJ2-1; no definite D call. The V end lost 0 bases, the J end lost 10 bases, and 13 bases lay between the germline ends. The germline V gene encodes CDR1 MNHEY and CDR2 SVGAGI. The length of the CDR3 is 14 residues. CDR3 sequence: CASSYSDSPWEQFF. The CDR3 DNA is TGTGCCAGCAGTTACTCAGACTCCCCCTGGGAGCAGTTCTTC.

Concerning this clonotype: Since the CDR3 does not end with the conserved phenylalanine or tryptophan, this likely comes from a read error. The chain uses TRBV28 and TRBJ2-4; D may be TRBD1 (5 bases). The V and J ends lost 5 bases and 0 bases respectively, with 11 bases between them. The germline gives CDR1 MDHEN, CDR2 SYDVKM. This CDR3 is 15 amino acids long. This chain's CDR3 is CASSPTGRAKNIQYV. Written as DNA, the CDR3 is TGTGCCAGCAGTCCTACAGGCCGAGCCAAAAACATTCAGTACGTC.

This clonotype was counted at least ten times. This chain uses TRBV11-2 with TRBJ2-7, with D possibly being TRBD2 (5 bases). The V gene lost 2 bases and the J gene lost 0 bases, with 11 bases spanning the gap. CDR3 length: 15 amino acids. Germline CDR1 reads SGHAT; CDR2 reads FQNNGV. CDR3 nucleotide sequence: TGTGCCAGCAGCTTAATGAGCGGATCCTCCTACGAGCAGTACTTC. It specifies CASSLMSGSSYEQYF.